Listed below are T cell receptor beta chains from one sample, sequenced in a study of T cell responses to AZD1222 COVID-19 vaccine. Measured with immunoSEQ multiplex PCR; TCRdb has only the in-frame clones, and not every one. The data hold approximately 150,000 clones, with 90% observed a single time. Sequenced here: peripheral blood, sampled 28 days after the second AZD1222 dose. The source of these receptors is an adult who received the AZD1222 COVID-19 vaccine. Both conserved end residues are part of each CDR3. The D gene is left open where the match is weak. A clone size is listed for some rows: how often the clone was seen (once, few, many), or a class if it is expanded.

D gene: .
J gene: TRBJ1-3
V gene: TRBV7-9
clone size: .
CDR3 protein: CASSLGPVYSGNTIYF
CDR3 DNA: TGTGCCAGCAGCTTAGGGCCAGTCTACTCTGGAAACACCATATATTTT

D gene: .
J gene: TRBJ2-7
V gene: TRBV12-3/TRBV12-4
clone size: .
CDR3 protein: CASREQDSYEQYF
CDR3 DNA: TGTGCCAGCCGGGAACAGGACTCCTACGAGCAGTACTTC

D gene: .
J gene: TRBJ1-4
V gene: TRBV27
clone size: .
CDR3 protein: CASSLMDSNEKLFF
CDR3 DNA: TGTGCCAGCAGTTTAATGGACAGCAATGAAAAACTGTTTTTT

D gene: TRBD2
J gene: TRBJ2-7
V gene: TRBV3-1/TRBV3-2
clone size: few
CDR3 protein: CASSRTSGSGEQYF
CDR3 DNA: TGTGCCAGCAGTCGGACTAGCGGGAGCGGGGAGCAGTACTTC

D gene: .
J gene: TRBJ2-7
V gene: TRBV9
clone size: .
CDR3 protein: CASSVAGEGVFEQYF
CDR3 DNA: TGTGCCAGCAGCGTAGCCGGGGAAGGAGTGTTCGAGCAGTACTTC

D gene: .
J gene: TRBJ1-6
V gene: TRBV7-9
clone size: few
CDR3 protein: CASSLWQGDNSPLHF
CDR3 DNA: TGTGCCAGCAGCTTATGGCAGGGAGATAATTCACCCCTCCACTTT

D gene: .
J gene: TRBJ1-5
V gene: TRBV6-6
clone size: .
CDR3 protein: CASSYRQAPSNQPQHF
CDR3 DNA: TGTGCCAGCAGTTACCGACAGGCGCCTAGCAATCAGCCCCAGCATTTT

D gene: TRBD2
J gene: TRBJ2-3
V gene: TRBV29-1
clone size: once
CDR3 protein: CSVDAGASTDTQYF
CDR3 DNA: TGCAGCGTTGACGCGGGAGCTAGCACAGATACGCAGTATTTT

D gene: .
J gene: TRBJ2-5
V gene: TRBV18
clone size: .
CDR3 protein: CASSPQVSAETQYF
CDR3 DNA: TGTGCCAGCTCACCACAGGTCAGCGCAGAGACCCAGTACTTC

D gene: .
J gene: TRBJ1-2
V gene: TRBV4-2
clone size: .
CDR3 protein: CASSLGARDNYGYTF
CDR3 DNA: TGTGCCAGCAGCCTTGGGGCGCGGGATAACTATGGCTACACCTTC

D gene: .
J gene: TRBJ1-5
V gene: TRBV6-1
clone size: .
CDR3 protein: CASRGNGDSNQPQHF
CDR3 DNA: TGTGCCAGCAGGGGTAACGGGGATAGCAATCAGCCCCAGCATTTT

D gene: .
J gene: TRBJ1-6
V gene: TRBV3-1/TRBV3-2
clone size: .
CDR3 protein: CASSQGPTNPLHF
CDR3 DNA: TGTGCCAGCAGCCAAGGCCCTACTAACCCCCTCCACTTT

D gene: .
J gene: TRBJ1-6
V gene: TRBV6-5
clone size: .
CDR3 protein: CASGEGDSPLHF
CDR3 DNA: TGTGCCAGCGGGGAGGGTGATTCACCCCTCCACTTT

D gene: TRBD1
J gene: TRBJ1-3
V gene: TRBV5-1
clone size: .
CDR3 protein: CASSPDRRNTIYF
CDR3 DNA: TGCGCCAGCAGCCCGGACAGGAGAAACACCATATATTTT